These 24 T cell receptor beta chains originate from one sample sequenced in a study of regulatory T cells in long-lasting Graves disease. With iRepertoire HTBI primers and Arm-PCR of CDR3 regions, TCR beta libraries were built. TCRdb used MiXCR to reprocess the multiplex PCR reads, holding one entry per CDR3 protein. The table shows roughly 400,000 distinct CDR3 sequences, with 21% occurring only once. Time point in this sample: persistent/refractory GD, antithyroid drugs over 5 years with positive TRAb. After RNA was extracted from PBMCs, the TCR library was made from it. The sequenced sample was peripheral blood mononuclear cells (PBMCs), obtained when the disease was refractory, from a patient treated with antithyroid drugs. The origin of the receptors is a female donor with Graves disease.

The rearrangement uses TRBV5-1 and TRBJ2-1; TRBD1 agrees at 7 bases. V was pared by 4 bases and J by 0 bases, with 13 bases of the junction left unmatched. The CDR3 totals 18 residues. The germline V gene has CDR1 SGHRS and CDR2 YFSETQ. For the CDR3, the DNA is TGCGCCAGCAGCCTCCTCCGGACAGGCGTAAGCTCCTACAATGAGCAGTTCTTC. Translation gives CASSLLRTGVSSYNEQFF. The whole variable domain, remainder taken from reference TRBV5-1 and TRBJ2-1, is KAGVTQTPRYLIKTRGQQVTLSCSPISGHRSVSWYQQTPGQGLQFLFEYFSETQRNKGNFPGRFSGRQFSNSRSEMNVSTLELGDSALYLCASSLLRTGVSSYNEQFFGPGTRLTVL.

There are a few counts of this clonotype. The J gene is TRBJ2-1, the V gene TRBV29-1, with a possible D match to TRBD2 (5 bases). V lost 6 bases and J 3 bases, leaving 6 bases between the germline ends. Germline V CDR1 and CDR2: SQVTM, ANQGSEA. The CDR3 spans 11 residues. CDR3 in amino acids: CSVRDYNEQFF. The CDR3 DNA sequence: TGCAGCGTCCGGGACTACAATGAGCAGTTCTTC.

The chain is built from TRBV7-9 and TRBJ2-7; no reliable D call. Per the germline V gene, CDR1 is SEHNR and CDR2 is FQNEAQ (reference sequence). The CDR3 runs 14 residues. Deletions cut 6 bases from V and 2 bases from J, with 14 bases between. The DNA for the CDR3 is TGTGCCAGCAGTCATTTGCGTACCGCCTACGAGCAGTACTTC. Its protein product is CASSHLRTAYEQYF.

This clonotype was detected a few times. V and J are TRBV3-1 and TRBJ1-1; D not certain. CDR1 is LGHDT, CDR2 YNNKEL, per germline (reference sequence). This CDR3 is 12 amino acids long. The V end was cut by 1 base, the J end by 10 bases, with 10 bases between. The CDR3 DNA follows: TGTGCCAGCAGCCAAGGCGGGATGGGAGCTTTCTTT. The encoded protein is CASSQGGMGAFF.

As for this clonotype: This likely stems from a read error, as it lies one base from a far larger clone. The CDR3 DNA reads TGTGCCAGCAGGAAGTTCGACAGGGACTATGGCCACACCTTC. Amino acid sequence: CASRKFDRDYGHTF. The genes are TRBV6-5 and TRBJ1-2; 7 bases line up with TRBD1. Germline assignment: CDR1 MNHEY and CDR2 SVGAGI. This CDR3 spans 14 amino acids.

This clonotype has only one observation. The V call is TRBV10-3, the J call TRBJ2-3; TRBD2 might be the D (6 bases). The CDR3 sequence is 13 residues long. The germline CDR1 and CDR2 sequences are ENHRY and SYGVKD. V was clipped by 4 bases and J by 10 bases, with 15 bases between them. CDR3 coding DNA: TGTGCCATCAGTGGACAATTAGCGGATTCGCAGTATTTT. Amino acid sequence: CAISGQLADSQYF.

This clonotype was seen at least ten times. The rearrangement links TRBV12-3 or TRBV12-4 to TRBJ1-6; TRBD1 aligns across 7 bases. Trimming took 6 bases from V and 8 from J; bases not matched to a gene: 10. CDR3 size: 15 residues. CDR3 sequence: CASRLTGVTDSPLHF. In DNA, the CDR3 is TGTGCCAGCAGACTCACAGGGGTCACGGATTCACCCCTCCACTTT.

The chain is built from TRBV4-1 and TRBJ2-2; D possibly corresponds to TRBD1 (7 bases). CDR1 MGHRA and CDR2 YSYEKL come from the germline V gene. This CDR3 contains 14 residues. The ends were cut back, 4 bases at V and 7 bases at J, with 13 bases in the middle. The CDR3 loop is CASSPRQGGGELFF. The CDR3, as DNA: TGCGCCAGCAGCCCGCGACAGGGAGGCGGGGAGCTGTTTTTT.

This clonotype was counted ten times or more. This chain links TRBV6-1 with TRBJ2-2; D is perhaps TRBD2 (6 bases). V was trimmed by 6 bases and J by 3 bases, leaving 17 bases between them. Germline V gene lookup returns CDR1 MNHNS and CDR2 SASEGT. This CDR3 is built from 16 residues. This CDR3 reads CASSNLGGGDTGELFF. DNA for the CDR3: TGTGCCAGCAGCAACTTGGGGGGAGGCGACACCGGGGAGCTGTTTTTT.

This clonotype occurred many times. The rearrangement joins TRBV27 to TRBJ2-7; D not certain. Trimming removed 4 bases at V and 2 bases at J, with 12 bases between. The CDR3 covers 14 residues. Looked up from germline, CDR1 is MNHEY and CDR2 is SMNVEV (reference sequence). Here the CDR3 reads CASSSGLQPYEQYF. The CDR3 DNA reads TGTGCCAGCAGTTCTGGTCTTCAACCCTACGAGCAGTACTTC.

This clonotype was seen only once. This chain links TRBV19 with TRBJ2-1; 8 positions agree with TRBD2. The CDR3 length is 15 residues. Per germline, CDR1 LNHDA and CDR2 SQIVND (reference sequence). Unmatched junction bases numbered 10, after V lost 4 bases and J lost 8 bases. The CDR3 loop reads CASSSSGAGGDEQFF. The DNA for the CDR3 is TGTGCCAGTAGTAGTAGCGGGGCGGGCGGGGATGAGCAGTTCTTC.

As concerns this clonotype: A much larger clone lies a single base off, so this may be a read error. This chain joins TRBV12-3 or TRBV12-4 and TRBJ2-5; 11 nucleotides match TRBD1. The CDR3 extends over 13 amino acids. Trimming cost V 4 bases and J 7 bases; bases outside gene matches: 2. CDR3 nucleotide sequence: TGTGCCAGCAGTTCCGGGACAGGGGGGACCCAGTACTTC. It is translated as CASSSGTGGTQYF.

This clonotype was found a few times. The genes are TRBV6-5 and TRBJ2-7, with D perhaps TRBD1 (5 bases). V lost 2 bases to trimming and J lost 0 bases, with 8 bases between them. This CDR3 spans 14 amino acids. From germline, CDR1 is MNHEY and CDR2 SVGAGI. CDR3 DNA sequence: TGTGCCAGCAGTTACCGCAGGGACTCCTACGAGCAGTACTTC. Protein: CASSYRRDSYEQYF.

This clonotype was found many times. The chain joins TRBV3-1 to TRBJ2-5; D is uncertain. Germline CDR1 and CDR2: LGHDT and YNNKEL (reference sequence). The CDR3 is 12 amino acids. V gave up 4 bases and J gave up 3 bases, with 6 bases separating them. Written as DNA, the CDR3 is TGTGCCAGCAGCCTATGGAAAGAGACCCAGTACTTC. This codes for CASSLWKETQYF.

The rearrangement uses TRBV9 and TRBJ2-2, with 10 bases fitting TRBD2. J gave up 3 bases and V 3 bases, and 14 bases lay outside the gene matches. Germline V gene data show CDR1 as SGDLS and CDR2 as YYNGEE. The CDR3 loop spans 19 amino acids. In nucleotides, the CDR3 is TGTGCCAGCAGCGGCCTCGGCCTAGCGGGAGATATCTACACCGGGGAGCTGTTTTTT. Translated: CASSGLGLAGDIYTGELFF.

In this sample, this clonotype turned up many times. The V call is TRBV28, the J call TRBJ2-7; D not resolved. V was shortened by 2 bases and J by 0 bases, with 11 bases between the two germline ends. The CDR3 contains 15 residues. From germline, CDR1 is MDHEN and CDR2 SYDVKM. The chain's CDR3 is CASSLGTSSSYEQYF. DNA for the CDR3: TGTGCCAGCAGTTTAGGCACCTCGAGCTCCTACGAGCAGTACTTC.

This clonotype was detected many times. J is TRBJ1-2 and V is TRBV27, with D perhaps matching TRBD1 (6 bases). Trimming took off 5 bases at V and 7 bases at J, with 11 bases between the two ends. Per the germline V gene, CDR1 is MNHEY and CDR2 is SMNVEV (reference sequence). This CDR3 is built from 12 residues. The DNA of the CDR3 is TGTGCCAGCAGTCCTACAGGGTCTGGCTACACCTTC. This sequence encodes CASSPTGSGYTF.

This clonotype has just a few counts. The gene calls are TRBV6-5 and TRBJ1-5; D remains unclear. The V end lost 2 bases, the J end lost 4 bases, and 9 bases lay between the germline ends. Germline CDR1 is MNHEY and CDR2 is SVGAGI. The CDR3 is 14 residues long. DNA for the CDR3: TGTGCCAGCAGTTACGAGGTTATTAATCAGCCCCAGCATTTT. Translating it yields CASSYEVINQPQHF.

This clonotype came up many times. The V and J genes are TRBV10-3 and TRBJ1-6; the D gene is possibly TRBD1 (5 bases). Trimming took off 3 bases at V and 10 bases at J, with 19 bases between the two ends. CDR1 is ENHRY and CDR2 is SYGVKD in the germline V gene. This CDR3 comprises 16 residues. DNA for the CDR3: TGTGCCATCAGTGACCCCCCAGGGAATCCAGTCTCACCCCTCCACTTT. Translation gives CAISDPPGNPVSPLHF.

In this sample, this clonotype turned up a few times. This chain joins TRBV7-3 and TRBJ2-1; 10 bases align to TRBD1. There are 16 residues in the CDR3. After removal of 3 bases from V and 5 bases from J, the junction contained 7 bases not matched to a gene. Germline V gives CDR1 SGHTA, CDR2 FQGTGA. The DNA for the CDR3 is TGTGCCAGCAGCTTGAGTGTGGGGACAGGGGACAATGAGCAGTTCTTC. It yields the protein CASSLSVGTGDNEQFF.

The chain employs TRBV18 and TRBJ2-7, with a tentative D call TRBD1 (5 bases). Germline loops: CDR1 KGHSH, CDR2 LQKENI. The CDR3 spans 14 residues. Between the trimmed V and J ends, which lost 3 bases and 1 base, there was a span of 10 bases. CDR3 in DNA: TGTGCCAGCTCACCGGCGACAGAATCCTACGAGCAGTACTTC. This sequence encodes CASSPATESYEQYF. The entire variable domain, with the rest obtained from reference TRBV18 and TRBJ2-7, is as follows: NAGVMQNPRHLVRRRGQEARLRCSPMKGHSHVYWYRQLPEEGLKFMVYLQKENIIDESGMPKERFSAEFPKEGPSILRIQQVVRGDSAAYFCASSPATESYEQYFGPGTRLTVT.

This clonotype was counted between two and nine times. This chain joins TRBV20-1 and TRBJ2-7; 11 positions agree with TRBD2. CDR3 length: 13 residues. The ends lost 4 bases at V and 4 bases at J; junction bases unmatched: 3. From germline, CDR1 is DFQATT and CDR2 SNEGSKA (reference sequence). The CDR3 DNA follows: TGCAGTGCTACGGGACTAGCGGCGTACGAGCAGTACTTC. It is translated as CSATGLAAYEQYF.

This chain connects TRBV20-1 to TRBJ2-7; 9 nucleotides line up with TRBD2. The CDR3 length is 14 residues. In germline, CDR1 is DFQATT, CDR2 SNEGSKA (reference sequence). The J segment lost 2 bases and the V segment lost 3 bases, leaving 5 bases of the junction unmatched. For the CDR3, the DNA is TGCAGTGCTAGGTTGCTAGCGGGACCCTACGAGCAGTACTTC. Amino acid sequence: CSARLLAGPYEQYF.

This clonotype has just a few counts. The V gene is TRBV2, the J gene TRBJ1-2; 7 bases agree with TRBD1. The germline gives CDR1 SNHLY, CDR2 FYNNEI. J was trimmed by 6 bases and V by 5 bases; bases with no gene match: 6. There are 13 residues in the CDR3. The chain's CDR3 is CASSRDRRNGYTF. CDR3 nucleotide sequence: TGTGCCAGCAGTCGGGACAGAAGGAATGGCTACACCTTC.